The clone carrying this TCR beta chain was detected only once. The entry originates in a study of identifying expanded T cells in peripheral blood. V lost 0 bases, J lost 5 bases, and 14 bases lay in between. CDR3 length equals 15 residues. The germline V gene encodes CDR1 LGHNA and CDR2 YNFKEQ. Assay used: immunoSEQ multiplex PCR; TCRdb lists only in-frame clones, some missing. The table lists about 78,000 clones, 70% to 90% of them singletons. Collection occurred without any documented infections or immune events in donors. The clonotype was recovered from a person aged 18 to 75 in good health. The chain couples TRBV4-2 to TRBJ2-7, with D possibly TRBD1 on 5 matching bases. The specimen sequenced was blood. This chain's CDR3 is CASSQDRGSFNEQYF. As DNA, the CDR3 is TGTGCCAGCAGCCAAGATAGGGGTAGTTTCAACGAGCAGTACTTC.